This T cell receptor beta chain was sequenced in a study of memory CD8 T cells in hepatitis C reinfection. About the research overall: A couple of donors cleared primary HCV but became chronic after reinfection. Samples before reinfection came 55 to 20 weeks prior to detection.

Germline loops: CDR1 SGHNT, CDR2 YYREEE (reference sequence). The CDR3 spans 16 residues. V was pared by 1 base and J by 0 bases, with 3 bases of the junction left unmatched. The repertoire was sequenced with immunoSEQ multiplex PCR; TCRdb's copy has only in-frame clones and lacks some. The sample comprises 50,000 or so clones, around nine tenths of which are singletons, and about 1% rests with the top ten. Time point given: pre-reinfection, 55 to 20 weeks before reinfection detection. The sorted cells went straight to TCR sequencing with no prior in vitro expansion. The Montreal HEPCO cohort supplied donors who inject drugs. This clone was found once.

The sequenced material came from naive CD8+ T cells sorted from blood. V usage is TRBV5-4 and J usage is TRBJ2-7; 11 bases match TRBD2. The source is a man aged 18 to 35 with hepatitis C virus infection. The chain's CDR3 is CASSLPSGRSSYEQYF. The CDR3 DNA follows: TGTGCCAGCAGCTTGCCTAGCGGGAGGAGCTCCTACGAGCAGTACTTC. The full variable domain, its missing parts supplied by reference TRBV5-4 and TRBJ2-7, is ETGVTQSPTHLIKTRGQQVTLRCSSQSGHNTVSWYQQALGQGPQFIFQYYREEENGRGNFPPRFSGLQFPNYSSELNVNALELDDSALYLCASSLPSGRSSYEQYFGPGTRLTVT.